Included here is one TCR beta chain sequence, with context. Its antigen is not known. CDR1 and CDR2 from the germline V gene are MNHEY and SMNVEV (reference sequence). V was cut by 6 bases and J by 7 bases, with 21 bases left in between. The length of the CDR3 is 16 residues. The record originates from a study of Ad26.COV2.S vaccination and SARS-CoV-2 variants. General study results and limits: Post-vaccination spike-specific CD8+ and CD4+ T cell responses reportedly had substantial breadth. The TCR-based breadth and depth measures might underestimate overall T cell responses. Placebo recipients trailed vaccine recipients in spike-specific TCR breadth.

Here immunoSEQ multiplex PCR was the method, and the copy in TCRdb shows in-frame clones only, minus some. The repertoire has about 180,000 clones, about 83% of them found once; the top ten carry around 6.3%. The chain employs TRBV27 and TRBJ2-2; no clear D. The material was peripheral blood, obtained after recovery from COVID-19. The TCR comes from a human donor who had recovered from COVID-19. CDR3 sequence reads: CASSITAPSPGGELFF. CDR3 DNA: TGTGCCAGCAGCATCACGGCCCCGTCTCCGGGCGGGGAGCTGTTTTTT.